Detailed here is one T cell receptor beta chain. The clone's antigen remains unknown. Base qualities are not provided; no much larger clone lies one nucleotide away. The source of the sample is a study of intratumoral heterogeneity in liver cancer. Broadly, across the study: In the full cohort of 13 to 15 patients, the median age was 63 years and the majority of patients were male. The study combined RNA-seq, DNA sequencing, TCR-seq and SNP array data from multiple regions of hepatocellular carcinoma specimens to study intratumor heterogeneity. A total of approximately 69 multiregional samples from about 14 HCC patients, consisting of 50 to 55 tumoral and approximately 20 adjacent nontumoral regions, were included in the overall cohort.

What the authors observed across the whole study: The authors acknowledged a relatively low patient number and under-sampled tumor-infiltrating lymphocyte representation as limitations.

Every patient had early-stage hepatocellular carcinoma and went to surgical resection without receiving any prior therapy. No macroscopic evidence of necrosis or hemorrhage was present in the sampled areas. Multiple regions from a couple of patients underwent TCR sequencing (ImmunoSeq). Frozen resection tissue samples were collected at least 1 cm apart from each other. Samples with the label N were taken from nontumoral liver tissue next to the tumor. Genomic DNA was isolated from bulk tissue with the DNeasy blood and tissue kit. The CDR3 covers 13 residues, taking in both the cysteine and the phenylalanine. The kept DNA is CDR3 alone, 39 bases in frame from the first base. Between the V and J ends, shortened by 8 bases and 2 bases respectively, the junction contains 13 bases. Sequences MDHEN (CDR1) and SYDVKM (CDR2) are obtained from the germline V gene. TCR beta chain CDR3 regions were sequenced from genomic DNA using the immunoSEQ assay. Rearranged VDJ segments were amplified with primers that anneal to V and J segments. As for the original processing: The ImmunoSeq Analyzer software was used to calculate clonality and richness metrics. Differentially abundant clones between regions were identified using Fisher's exact test plus a beta-binomial method for added stringency. TCRdb mirrors the immuneACCESS table, restricted to in-frame sequences. Some clones are absent from its copies; in checked studies, under half trace to an unresolved V gene, and the reason for the others is unknown. From that table come the V and J calls and clone size; the DNA was used to work out D and trimming. Within this sample are some 20,000 clones, with 73% of them counted one time only. The leading ten clones occupy about 17% of the sample.

The sequence joins TRBV28 to TRBJ2-7; the D region possibly corresponds to TRBD1 (6 bases align). This clonotype was sampled from a woman between 65 and 79 years old with hepatocellular carcinoma. The source material was tumor-adjacent normal tissue, sampled before any cancer treatment. The CDR3 sequence is CASCQGSTYEQYF. The nucleotide sequence reads as follows: TGTGCCAGCTGTCAGGGGAGTACCTACGAGCAGTACTTC.